These 27 T cell receptor beta chains came from one sample sequenced in a study of beta chain features in type 1 diabetes. Sequenced material consisted of expressed TCRB transcripts (all of the isolated RNA was reverse transcribed). The repertoire was sequenced with immunoSEQ multiplex PCR; TCRdb's copy has only in-frame clones and lacks some. This table has some 500,000 clones, 10% to 12% appearing once. The sequenced material came from naive CD4+ T cells from blood. The receptor set was obtained from a woman aged 18-35 years in good health.

The table lists this clone with a few counts. This chain joins TRBV9 and TRBJ2-5; a possible D gene is TRBD2 (5 bases). Germline loops: CDR1 SGDLS, CDR2 YYNGEE. V lost 6 bases and J 4 bases, leaving 13 bases between the germline ends. This CDR3 is built from 13 residues. The CDR3 nucleotides read TGTGCCAGCAACGGCGGTGAGGGAGAGACCCAGTACTTC. It encodes CASNGGEGETQYF.

This clone came up a few times. The chain combines TRBV4-1 with TRBJ2-1; TRBD2 matches 10 bases. With V trimmed by 4 bases and J by 0 bases, 6 bases remained unmatched. There are 17 residues in the CDR3. From germline, CDR1 is MGHRA and CDR2 YSYEKL. The CDR3 bases are TGCGCCAGCAGCCCCCTTACTAGCGGGAACTCCTACAATGAGCAGTTCTTC. Amino acid sequence: CASSPLTSGNSYNEQFF.

Only a few counts were recorded for this clone. The rearrangement joins TRBV7-8 to TRBJ2-5; 7 nucleotides agree with TRBD1. Germline V CDR1 and CDR2: SGHVS, FQNEAQ. Losses at the gene ends were 5 bases for V and 1 base for J; bases not matched to a gene: 7. This CDR3 region has 15 residues. In DNA form, the CDR3 reads TGTGCCAGCAGCCAGAGGGACAGATCCCAAGAGACCCAGTACTTC. It specifies CASSQRDRSQETQYF.

This clone showed up just a few times. The CDR3 loop is CASSERLAGDEQYF. CDR3 DNA sequence: TGTGCCAGCAGTGAAAGACTAGCGGGAGATGAGCAGTACTTC. The V and J genes are TRBV2 and TRBJ2-7; 12 nucleotides line up with TRBD2. The CDR3 runs 14 residues. CDR1 is SNHLY and CDR2 is FYNNEI in the germline V gene. Trimming took 2 bases from V and 7 from J; bases not matched to a gene: 3.

The rearrangement joins TRBV7-9 to TRBJ2-1; tentatively, D is TRBD2 (5 bases). The V end lost 4 bases, the J end lost 0 bases, and 10 bases lay between the germline ends. The CDR3 runs to 15 residues. Germline lookup yields CDR1 SEHNR and CDR2 FQNEAQ (reference sequence). CDR3 DNA: TGTGCCAGCAGCTCGGGGTTAAGCTCCTACAATGAGCAGTTCTTC. Residues: CASSSGLSSYNEQFF.

This clone was seen only a few times. The rearrangement uses TRBV4-2 and TRBJ1-2, with 7 bases identical to TRBD1. The J segment lost 4 bases and the V segment lost 0 bases, leaving 5 bases of the junction unmatched. CDR3 size: 15 residues. Germline CDR1 is LGHNA and CDR2 is YNFKEQ. The CDR3 loop reads CASSQDQGVSYGYTF. CDR3 DNA: TGTGCCAGCAGCCAAGATCAGGGGGTCTCCTATGGCTACACCTTC.

CDR3 DNA: TGTGCCAGCAGCGTACTGAGCAATGAGCAGTTCTTC. It is translated as CASSVLSNEQFF. The V gene is TRBV9, the J gene TRBJ2-1; D unclear. This CDR3 is 12 amino acids long. Germline assignment: CDR1 SGDLS and CDR2 YYNGEE. Between the trimmed V and J ends, which lost 1 base and 6 bases, there was a span of 5 bases.

The chain employs TRBV7-9 and TRBJ1-1; 7 nucleotides line up with TRBD1. The V segment lost 5 bases and the J segment 4 bases; nucleotides outside the gene matches: 7. The CDR3 runs 14 residues. In germline, CDR1 is SEHNR, CDR2 FQNEAQ (reference sequence). The CDR3 region has the DNA TGTGCCAGCAGCCTACAGGGGACGGGCACTGAAGCTTTCTTT. It codes for CASSLQGTGTEAFF.

This clone was detected only a few times. The chain employs TRBV18 and TRBJ2-1, with D perhaps matching TRBD2 (5 bases). The CDR3 is made up of 16 amino acids. Trimming shortened V by 1 base and J by 6 bases, and 16 bases separated the two germline ends. CDR1 is KGHSH and CDR2 is LQKENI in the germline V gene. The CDR3 reads CASSPRGAGKSNEQFF. The DNA of the CDR3 is TGTGCCAGCTCACCACGGGGAGCCGGGAAAAGCAATGAGCAGTTCTTC.

There are a few counts of this clone. The chain uses TRBV28 and TRBJ2-7; 7 bases map to TRBD2. Germline-derived CDR1 and CDR2 are MDHEN and SYDVKM. The CDR3 extends over 13 amino acids. Losses at the gene ends were 10 bases for V and 6 bases for J; bases not matched to a gene: 12. The CDR3 nucleotides read TGTGCCATCCCACGGCCGGGAGGCTCCGAGCAGTACTTC. Its translation: CAIPRPGGSEQYF. The full variable domain, completed using reference TRBV28 and TRBJ2-7, is DVKVTQSSRYLVKRTGEKVFLECVQDMDHENMFWYRQDPGLGLRLIYFSYDVKMKEKGDIPEGYSVSREKKERFSLILESASTNQTSMYLCAIPRPGGSEQYFGPGTRLTVT.

This clone was seen more than once but under ten times. The chain uses TRBV6-1 and TRBJ2-7; D perhaps matches TRBD1 (6 bases). Germline CDR1 reads MNHNS; CDR2 reads SASEGT. V was cut by 4 bases and J by 3 bases, with 7 bases left in between. The length of the CDR3 is 12 residues. For the CDR3, the DNA is TGTGCCAGCAGTGTACAGGGCTACGAGCAGTACTTC. This sequence encodes CASSVQGYEQYF.

This clone was counted only a few times. V and J are TRBV4-2 and TRBJ2-5; weak D call: TRBD1 (5 bases). Germline lookup yields CDR1 LGHNA and CDR2 YNFKEQ. V dropped 0 bases and J dropped 9 bases, with 11 bases sitting between them. The CDR3 spans 13 residues. The CDR3 here is CASSQEGDGSQYF. As DNA, the CDR3 is TGTGCCAGCAGCCAAGAAGGGGATGGATCCCAGTACTTC.

The rearrangement joins TRBV4-3 to TRBJ2-7; either TRBD1 or TRBD2 may supply D (6 bases each). The V gene's germline CDR1 is LGHNA and CDR2 YSLEER. This CDR3 spans 13 amino acids. V was cut by 0 bases and J by 12 bases, with 15 bases left in between. The CDR3 region is CASSQDRGDRAYF. The CDR3 nucleotides are TGCGCCAGCAGCCAAGATAGGGGGGACCGCGCGTACTTC.

This clone was seen only a few times. V gene TRBV18 combines with J gene TRBJ1-2, with no clear D. With 1 base removed from V and 8 bases from J, the gap between germline ends came to 11 bases. The CDR3 is made up of 13 amino acids. From germline, CDR1 is KGHSH and CDR2 LQKENI. The CDR3 region has the DNA TGTGCCAGCTCACCACGTCCAGGAGAGGGCTACACCTTC. It codes for CASSPRPGEGYTF.

This clone was counted a few times. This chain links TRBV15 with TRBJ2-1; 8 bases fit TRBD1. Germline loops: CDR1 LNHNV, CDR2 YYDKDF (reference sequence). This CDR3 region has 15 residues. V trimming: 5 bases; J trimming: 1 base; junction bases outside the gene matches: 4. CDR3 sequence: CATSDRGSSYNEQFF. The CDR3 DNA reads TGTGCCACCAGCGACAGGGGTTCGTCCTACAATGAGCAGTTCTTC.

The rearrangement uses TRBV30 and TRBJ1-3; the D is unclear. This CDR3 is built from 13 residues. The V gene's germline CDR1 is GTSNPN and CDR2 SVGIG (reference sequence). V was pared by 4 bases and J by 8 bases, with 15 bases between. The CDR3 protein is CAWTRYKRDTIYF. DNA for the CDR3: TGTGCCTGGACACGTTACAAGAGGGACACCATATATTTT. The full variable domain, with the rest looked up from reference TRBV30 and TRBJ1-3, is SQTIHQWPATLVQPVGSPLSLECTVEGTSNPNLYWYRQAAGRGLQLLFYSVGIGQISSEVPQNLSASRPQDRQFILSSKKLLLSDSGFYLCAWTRYKRDTIYFGEGSWLTVV.

This sequence joins TRBV5-1 and TRBJ2-3; tentatively, D is TRBD1 (5 bases). This CDR3 contains 12 residues. Trimming took 0 bases from V and 11 from J, leaving 10 bases between them. Germline loops: CDR1 SGHRS, CDR2 YFSETQ. The CDR3 loop reads CASSLEQAKQYF. CDR3 sequence (DNA): TGCGCCAGCAGCTTGGAACAGGCCAAGCAGTATTTT.

The CDR3 loop reads CSAVTGTTRPKAFF. Here the CDR3 DNA reads TGCAGCGCCGTTACCGGGACAACGAGGCCGAAAGCTTTCTTT. This rearrangement joins TRBV29-1 to TRBJ1-1; a possible D gene is TRBD1 (6 bases). Per germline, CDR1 SQVTM and CDR2 ANQGSEA. CDR3 length: 14 residues. Between the trimmed V and J ends, which lost 7 bases and 9 bases, there was a span of 24 bases.

This clone was seen ten or more times. In DNA, the CDR3 is TGCAGCGTTGAGACGGACAGCAGCTACGAGCAGTACTTC. This codes for CSVETDSSYEQYF. The J gene is TRBJ2-7, the V gene TRBV29-1; tentatively, D is TRBD1 (6 bases). Trimming removed 3 bases at V and 3 bases at J, with 12 bases between. The CDR3 is 13 amino acids. CDR1 is SQVTM and CDR2 is ANQGSEA in the germline V gene.

The J gene is TRBJ1-2, the V gene TRBV2, with TRBD1 as a possible D gene (5 bases). This CDR3 is built from 14 residues. Germline-derived CDR1 and CDR2 are SNHLY and FYNNEI. Trimming shortened V by 4 bases and J by 5 bases, and 14 bases separated the two germline ends. The DNA for the CDR3 is TGTGCCAGCAGTGTACAAGGGGTAGAGTATGGCTACACCTTC. Protein: CASSVQGVEYGYTF.

This clone turned up a few times. This chain links TRBV4-3 with TRBJ2-1; 10 positions match TRBD2. There are 16 residues in the CDR3. V was clipped by 1 base and J by 6 bases; unmatched bases: 6. CDR1 is LGHNA, CDR2 YSLEER, per germline. This chain's CDR3 is CASSQVGSGGINEQFF. The CDR3 DNA reads as TGCGCCAGCAGCCAAGTGGGTAGCGGGGGGATCAATGAGCAGTTCTTC.

The chain is built from TRBV25-1 and TRBJ2-2; a weak D match, TRBD1 (5 bases). The CDR3 spans 14 residues. Trimming shortened V by 10 bases and J by 2 bases, and 14 bases separated the two germline ends. Per germline, CDR1 MGHDK and CDR2 SYGVNS. In DNA form, the CDR3 reads TGTGCCACCTCAAGGGGTTCAAACACCGGGGAGCTGTTTTTT. As protein: CATSRGSNTGELFF. Variable domain in full (rest from reference TRBV25-1 and TRBJ2-2): EADIYQTPRYLVIGTGKKITLECSQTMGHDKMYWYQQDPGMELHLIHYSYGVNSTEKGDLSSESTVSRIRTEHFPLTLESARPSHTSQYLCATSRGSNTGELFFGEGSRLTVL.

This clone was seen only a few times. This sequence joins TRBV19 and TRBJ2-1; 9 bases fit TRBD1. Germline CDR1 reads LNHDA; CDR2 reads SQIVND (reference sequence). CDR3 length: 14 amino acids. V gave up 6 bases and J gave up 8 bases; unmatched junction bases: 8. DNA for the CDR3: TGTGCCAGTAGAAGGGGACAGGGAGTATATGAGCAGTTCTTC. Translated: CASRRGQGVYEQFF.

The chain uses TRBV9 and TRBJ1-2; no reliable D call. Trimming stripped 2 bases from V and 7 bases from J, with 12 bases between. This CDR3 is 13 amino acids long. Germline loops: CDR1 SGDLS, CDR2 YYNGEE. The CDR3 nucleotides are TGTGCCAGCAGCGTTTCGGACTTTCGTGGCTACACCTTC. Protein product: CASSVSDFRGYTF.

This chain links TRBV29-1 with TRBJ1-2; 7 bases match TRBD1. J gave up 8 bases and V 7 bases, and 16 bases lay outside the gene matches. The CDR3 has 14 residues. Germline loops: CDR1 SQVTM, CDR2 ANQGSEA. CDR3 protein: CSAGSGQRTGGYTF. The CDR3 region has the DNA TGCAGCGCCGGATCGGGACAGAGGACGGGCGGCTACACCTTC.

This chain connects TRBV10-3 to TRBJ1-2; D not resolved. Trimming removed 3 bases from V and 0 bases from J, with 11 bases in between. The CDR3 spans 15 residues. Germline CDR1 is ENHRY and CDR2 is SYGVKD. CDR3 in amino acids: CAISEHHNTNYGYTF. DNA of the CDR3: TGTGCCATCAGTGAACACCATAACACTAACTATGGCTACACCTTC.

The chain carries TRBV11-2 and TRBJ2-5; unclear D gene. The V gene lost 5 bases and the J gene lost 0 bases, with 22 bases spanning the gap. The CDR3 is 18 amino acids. CDR1 and CDR2 from the germline V gene are SGHAT and FQNNGV. The CDR3 DNA sequence: TGTGCCAGCAGCCTACGGGTGTCAGGAGCCATGTACCAAGAGACCCAGTACTTC. Translation gives CASSLRVSGAMYQETQYF.